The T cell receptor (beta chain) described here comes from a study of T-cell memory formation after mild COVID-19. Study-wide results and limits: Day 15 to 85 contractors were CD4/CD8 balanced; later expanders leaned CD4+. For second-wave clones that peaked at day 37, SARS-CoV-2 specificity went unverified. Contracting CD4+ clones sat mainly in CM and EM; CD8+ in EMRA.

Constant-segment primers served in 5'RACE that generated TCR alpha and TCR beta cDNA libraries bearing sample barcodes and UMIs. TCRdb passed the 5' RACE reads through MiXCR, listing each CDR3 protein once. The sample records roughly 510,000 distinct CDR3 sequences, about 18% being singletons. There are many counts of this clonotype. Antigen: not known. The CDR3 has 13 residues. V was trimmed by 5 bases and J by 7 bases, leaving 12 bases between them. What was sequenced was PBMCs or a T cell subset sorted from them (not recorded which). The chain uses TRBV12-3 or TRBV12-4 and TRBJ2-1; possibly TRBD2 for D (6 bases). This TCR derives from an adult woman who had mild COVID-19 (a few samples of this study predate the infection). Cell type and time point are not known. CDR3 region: CASSPVLANEQFF. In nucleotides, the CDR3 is TGTGCCAGCAGTCCCGTTCTAGCGAATGAGCAGTTCTTC.